These 12 T cell receptor beta chains were sequenced from one sample in a study of T cells in Graves' hyperthyroidism and ophthalmopathy (dated by TCRdb to the late 2010s). Library preparation was by multiplex PCR. The sample was run on an Illumina HiSeq 2000. The TCR beta CDR3 regions were amplified from the RNA transcripts. The first round of RT-PCR for the TCR CDR3 was performed with the HTBI primer set and the Qiagen OneStep RT-PCR kit. TCRdb passed the public sequencing reads through fastp at Q25 and MiXCR, retaining productive beta sequences. Duplicate CDR3 protein sequences are folded into a single record with the most common DNA and genes. Across this sample there are hundreds of thousands of distinct CDR3 sequences, with roughly 20% seen only once. Clones ranked in the top ten supply over 15% of the sample. The sample comprised blood. The receptors were sampled from a woman in her 50s with Graves' hyperthyroidism that later progressed to Graves' ophthalmopathy.

Notes on this clonotype: A clone one base away is much larger, so this may be a read error. The genes are TRBV11-2 and TRBJ2-6, with D perhaps matching TRBD1 (5 bases). This CDR3 has 15 residues. Germline-derived CDR1 and CDR2 are SGHAT and FQNNGV. CDR3: CASSLDPSGASVLTF. CDR3 DNA: TGTGCCAGCAGCTTAGATCCCTCTGGGGCCAGCGTCCTGACTTTC.

This clonotype was counted a few times. V gene TRBV5-1 combines with J gene TRBJ1-1; TRBD1 is a possible D gene (5 bases). CDR1 and CDR2 (germline): SGHRS, YFSETQ. V gave up 0 bases and J gave up 4 bases, with 13 bases separating them. The CDR3 extends over 15 amino acids. This CDR3 is CASSLDGGIVTEAFF. The CDR3 DNA is TGCGCCAGCAGCTTGGACGGGGGGATAGTCACTGAAGCTTTCTTT.

V and J are TRBV19 and TRBJ2-5; D gene uncertain. Germline V gene lookup returns CDR1 LNHDA and CDR2 SQIVND (reference sequence). The V gene lost 2 bases and the J gene lost 2 bases, with 9 bases spanning the gap. This CDR3 has 14 amino acids. The CDR3 coding sequence is TGTGCCAGTAGTATACTCCCACATCAAGAGACCCAGTACTTC. It encodes CASSILPHQETQYF.

This clonotype has ten or more counts. This chain links TRBV3-1 with TRBJ2-3; 12 nucleotides agree with TRBD2. This CDR3 contains 14 residues. Germline V CDR1 and CDR2: LGHDT, YNNKEL (reference sequence). The V and J ends lost 6 bases and 4 bases, in that order; junction bases with no gene match: 2. The DNA for the CDR3 is TGTGCCAGCAGGACTAGCGGGGGAGCAGATACGCAGTATTTT. Its translation is CASRTSGGADTQYF.

This rearrangement joins TRBV19 to TRBJ1-6; 10 bases match TRBD1. J gave up 6 bases and V 3 bases, and 8 bases lay outside the gene matches. This CDR3 contains 17 residues. Germline CDR1 LNHDA, CDR2 SQIVND (reference sequence). This CDR3 is CASSIGDRGPFNSPLHF. CDR3 coding DNA: TGTGCCAGTAGTATTGGAGACAGGGGGCCATTTAATTCACCCCTCCACTTT.

There are many counts of this clonotype. The chain uses TRBV30 and TRBJ1-1, with TRBD1 as a possible D gene (5 bases). Trimming took off 0 bases at V and 11 bases at J, with 16 bases between the two ends. There are 13 residues in the CDR3. Germline lookup yields CDR1 GTSNPN and CDR2 SVGIG (reference sequence). This CDR3 is CAWSVPGTYRAFF. CDR3 nucleotide sequence: TGTGCCTGGAGTGTACCGGGGACTTACAGGGCTTTCTTT.

This clonotype showed up many times. The chain is built from TRBV7-9 and TRBJ1-2; a possible D gene is TRBD1 (5 bases). Trimming stripped 5 bases from V and 3 bases from J, with 10 bases between. Germline V gives CDR1 SEHNR, CDR2 FQNEAQ (reference sequence). The CDR3 is made up of 13 amino acids. CDR3 sequence: CASSLGRDYGYTF. The CDR3 region has the DNA TGTGCCAGCAGCCTGGGACGGGACTATGGCTACACCTTC. Based on the CDR3 plus reference TRBV7-9 and TRBJ1-2, the full variable domain is DTGVSQNPRHKITKRGQNVTFRCDPISEHNRLYWYRQTLGQGPEFLTYFQNEAQLEKSRLLSDRFSAERPKGSFSTLEIQRTEQGDSAMYLCASSLGRDYGYTFGSGTRLTVV.

This chain uses TRBV9 with TRBJ1-2; the match to TRBD1 covers 7 bases. The CDR3 spans 13 residues. Germline V CDR1 and CDR2: SGDLS, YYNGEE. V dropped 3 bases and J dropped 4; count of bases not matched to a gene: 3. CDR3 nucleotides: TGTGCCAGCAGCGGACAGGGTCCCTATGGCTACACCTTC. Its translation is CASSGQGPYGYTF.

With regard to this clonotype: A much bigger clone sits one base away, suggesting this may be a read error. The genes are TRBV20-1 and TRBJ1-6, with a possible D match to TRBD1 (5 bases). The CDR3 covers 14 residues. Per the germline V gene, CDR1 is DFQATT and CDR2 is SNEGSKA (reference sequence). The V and J ends lost 3 bases and 8 bases respectively, with 14 bases between them. Here the CDR3 DNA reads TGCAGTGCTAGGCCCCTAGGGGTTGATTCACCCCTCCACTTT. Amino acids: CSARPLGVDSPLHF.

The chain links TRBV7-9 to TRBJ1-3; tentative D call: TRBD1 (6 bases). The CDR3 is 16 amino acids. The germline gives CDR1 SEHNR, CDR2 FQNEAQ (reference sequence). The ends were cut back, 1 base at V and 4 bases at J, with 14 bases in the middle. DNA of the CDR3: TGTGCCAGCAGCTTAGAGCCGAGGGGGTCGGGAAACACCATATATTTT. Translation: CASSLEPRGSGNTIYF.

This clonotype was counted ten times or more. The V and J genes are TRBV20-1 and TRBJ1-4; D not certain. Trimming cost V 3 bases and J 5 bases, with 7 bases left between them. There are 12 residues in the CDR3. Germline V gene sequence: CDR1 DFQATT, CDR2 SNEGSKA (reference sequence). For the CDR3, the DNA is TGCAGTGCTAGTTTTGTCAATGAAAAACTGTTTTTT. This sequence encodes CSASFVNEKLFF.

The table lists this clonotype with a few counts. The chain combines TRBV29-1 with TRBJ2-2; no definite D call. CDR3 length: 12 residues. Deletions cut 7 bases from V and 7 bases from J, with 13 bases between. The germline gives CDR1 SQVTM, CDR2 ANQGSEA. CDR3 bases: TGCAGCGCCTACTGGTCGGGCGGGGAGCTGTTTTTT. Translation gives CSAYWSGGELFF.